This record covers a single TCR beta chain. Its antigen remains unknown. This sample stems from a study of T cells in localized non-small cell lung cancer. Study-wide points: Out of the top 100 tumor clones, a median roughly 58 were seen in adjacent lung.

TCRdb's table, derived via immunoSEQ multiplex PCR, lists solely in-frame clones and lacks some. Counted here are about 6,300 clones, around 90% occurring once; the ten biggest clones make up 15% to 20%. Trimming shortened V by 2 bases and J by 3 bases, and 2 bases separated the two germline ends. Germline V gives CDR1 SGHDN, CDR2 FVKESK. The CDR3 consists of 11 residues. Sequenced material: peripheral blood, taken before any cancer treatment. The origin of this receptor is a male donor at least 60 years old with stage I lung adenocarcinoma. The chain couples TRBV14 to TRBJ2-7; D gene unclear. CDR3 loop: CASSQSYEQYF. As DNA, the CDR3 is TGTGCCAGCAGCCAAAGCTACGAGCAGTACTTC.